This T cell receptor (beta chain) was recovered during a study of T-cell memory formation after mild COVID-19. Overall study results and limits: CD8+ contracting clones occupied EMRA, while CD4+ ones occupied mainly CM and EM.

Each CDR3 protein is one row after TCRdb ran MiXCR on the 5' RACE reads. The sample yields tens of thousands of distinct CDR3 sequences, about a sixth seen once. The CDR3 is 12 amino acids. This clonotype was detected ten times or more. Its antigen remains unidentified. An end of the junction does not agree with germline; a read error may underlie this. This TCR derives from an adult woman who had mild COVID-19 (a few samples of this study predate the infection). Cell type and time point are not known. Material: PBMCs or a T cell subset sorted from them (not recorded which). The V call is TRBV12-3 or TRBV12-4, the J call TRBJ2-1; D unclear. The CDR3 reads CASSLGYNEQFF. The CDR3 DNA reads as TGTGCCAGCAGCTTAGGGTACAATGAGCAGTTCTTC.